This record concerns one T cell receptor (beta chain) sequence. Antigen unknown. This entry is derived from a study of vaccination and CD4 T cells after COVID-19. Study-level information: Each of the control cultures got a CEFX pool, an HIV-1 Nef pool, or no peptide. Study-wide results and caveats: There was no significant change from approximately 23 to 38 median reactive clonotypes.

Per the germline V gene, CDR1 is SGHRS and CDR2 is YFSETQ. Trimming removed 0 bases from V and 6 bases from J; junction bases left unmatched: 6. This CDR3 has 15 amino acids. The treatment was: roughly ten-day PBMC culture with coronavirus spike peptide pools or control peptides (ViraFEST assay). Once obtained from cultured CD4+ T cells, the DNA was sequenced using the Oncomine TCR Beta short-read assay. Cultures of CD4+ T cells served as the source for extracting genomic DNA. TCRdb fed the PCR reads into MiXCR, producing one record per CDR3 protein. The table has about 16,000 distinct CDR3 sequences, less than 70% seen once.

This TCR derives from a human donor who had recovered from COVID-19. The specimen was CD4+ T cells from blood, cultured in vitro, collected before SARS-CoV-2 vaccination. The chain is built from TRBV5-1 and TRBJ1-1; TRBD1 agrees at 9 bases. The CDR3 DNA follows: TGCGCCAGCAGCTTGGCCCCGGGACAGGGATCTGAAGCTTTCTTT. Encoded protein: CASSLAPGQGSEAFF. Full variable domain (outside the CDR3, taken from reference TRBV5-1 and TRBJ1-1): KAGVTQTPRYLIKTRGQQVTLSCSPISGHRSVSWYQQTPGQGLQFLFEYFSETQRNKGNFPGRFSGRQFSNSRSEMNVSTLELGDSALYLCASSLAPGQGSEAFFGQGTRLTVV.